This TCR beta chain was sequenced during a study of blood T cell repertoires in COVID-19. Overall study: From the United States, Italy and Spain came samples of acute and convalescent COVID-19. Sources were T cells, B-cell-depleted T cells, or PBMCs; the material itself was cDNA or gDNA.

This CDR3 contains 15 residues. V was clipped by 5 bases and J by 0 bases; unmatched bases: 4. CDR1 and CDR2 from the germline V gene are SGHKS and YYEKEE (reference sequence). Sequencing was performed with immunoSEQ multiplex PCR; in TCRdb, only in-frame clones are kept and a portion is missing. Of 350,000 to 400,000 clones in the sample, approximately 89% were seen once. This chain uses TRBV5-5 with TRBJ2-7; TRBD2 agrees at 11 bases. The sequence was obtained from a woman between 35 and 50 years old who had been exposed to COVID-19. What was sequenced was PBMCs or T cells enriched from blood (not recorded which). CDR3 nucleotides: TGTGCCAGCAGTCTGGGACTAGCGGTCTCCTACGAGCAGTACTTC. The encoded protein is CASSLGLAVSYEQYF.